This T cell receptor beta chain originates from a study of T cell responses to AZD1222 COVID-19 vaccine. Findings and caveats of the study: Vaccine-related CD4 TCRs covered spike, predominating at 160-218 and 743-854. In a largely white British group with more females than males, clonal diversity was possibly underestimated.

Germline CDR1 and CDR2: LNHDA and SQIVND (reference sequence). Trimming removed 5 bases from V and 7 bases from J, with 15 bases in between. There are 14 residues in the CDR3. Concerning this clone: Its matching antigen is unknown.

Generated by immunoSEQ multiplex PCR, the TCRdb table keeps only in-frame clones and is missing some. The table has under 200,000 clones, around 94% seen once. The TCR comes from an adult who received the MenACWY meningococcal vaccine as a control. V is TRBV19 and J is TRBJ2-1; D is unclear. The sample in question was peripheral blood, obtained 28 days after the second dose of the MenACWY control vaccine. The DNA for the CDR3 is TGTGCCAGTAGTCCCTCGGTCCAAGGAAATGAGCAGTTCTTC. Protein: CASSPSVQGNEQFF.